This is a list of T cell receptor beta chains from one sample in a study of memory CD4+ T cells and cytomegalovirus serostatus. The table came from immunoSEQ multiplex PCR; TCRdb's copy has only in-frame clones and leaves some out. The sample lists some 54,000 clones; more than 70% were seen once. The sequenced sample consisted of memory CD4+ T cells from blood. All receptors come from an adult in good health and CMV-seropositive. CDR3s include the opening cysteine and the closing phenylalanine or tryptophan. D genes are given only for firm matches. Only some rows state a clone size, as once, few, many or a class for expanded clones.

>NA|NA|TRBJ2-3|TRBV6-5
CASSYGPLGTDTQYF
TGTGCCAGCAGTTACGGGCCCCTGGGCACAGATACGCAGTATTTT
>NA|NA|TRBJ2-1|TRBV5-1
CASSPGLWDDEQFF
TGCGCCAGCAGCCCGGGACTCTGGGACGATGAGCAGTTCTTC
>NA|few|TRBJ1-4|TRBV28
CASSSIHKPATNEKLFF
TGTGCCAGCTCGTCCATCCACAAACCCGCAACTAATGAAAAACTGTTTTTT
>TRBD2|NA|TRBJ2-3|TRBV5-1
CASSPGTSATDTQYF
TGCGCCAGCAGCCCCGGGACTAGCGCGACGGATACGCAGTATTTT
>NA|NA|TRBJ1-1|TRBV2
CASSQQGNTEAFF
TGTGCCAGCAGTCAACAGGGCAACACTGAAGCTTTCTTT
>NA|NA|TRBJ1-1|TRBV19
CASSMGSPNTEAFF
TGTGCCAGTAGTATGGGCTCGCCGAACACTGAAGCTTTCTTT
>NA|NA|TRBJ2-3|TRBV7-2
CASSLAGSISTDTQYF
TGTGCCAGCAGCTTAGCGGGCAGTATAAGCACAGATACGCAGTATTTT
>NA|NA|TRBJ2-7|TRBV7-2
CASTPAGALYEQYF
TGTGCCAGCACCCCCGCAGGCGCACTCTACGAGCAGTACTTC
>TRBD1|NA|TRBJ2-7|TRBV2
CASSVRDRGRSYEQYF
TGTGCCAGCAGTGTAAGAGACAGGGGGCGATCCTACGAGCAGTACTTC
>TRBD2|NA|TRBJ2-7|TRBV7-2
CASSITSGREQYF
TGTGCCAGCAGCATCACTAGCGGACGGGAGCAGTACTTC
>NA|NA|TRBJ2-1|TRBV4-1
CASSQPPGEQFF
TGCGCCAGCAGCCAGCCCCCGGGTGAGCAGTTCTTC
>TRBD2|NA|TRBJ2-5|TRBV4-1
CASSQDPGLAGGETQYF
TGCGCCAGCAGCCAAGATCCCGGACTAGCGGGGGGAGAGACCCAGTACTTC
>NA|NA|TRBJ2-7|TRBV7-2
CASSLALTGQQYF
TGTGCCAGCAGCTTAGCGCTTACGGGTCAACAGTACTTC
>NA|NA|TRBJ1-3|TRBV2
CASSDSRGTSGNTIYF
TGTGCCAGCAGTGATAGTCGGGGTACTTCTGGAAACACCATATATTTT
>TRBD1|NA|TRBJ1-2|TRBV7-9
CASSLDGTDYGYTF
TGTGCCAGCAGCTTAGACGGGACAGACTATGGCTACACCTTC
>TRBD2|NA|TRBJ2-2|TRBV7-9
CASSSRTSGDTGELFF
TGTGCCAGCAGCTCCCGGACTAGCGGGGACACCGGGGAGCTGTTTTTT
>TRBD1|NA|TRBJ1-1|TRBV6-1
CASSGTPGQGMNTEAFF
TGTGCCAGCAGTGGAACCCCGGGACAGGGTATGAACACTGAAGCTTTCTTT
>TRBD1|medium-sized|TRBJ1-2|TRBV5-1
CASSIQGGTSNYGYTF
TGCGCCAGCAGCATACAGGGGGGAACGAGTAACTATGGCTACACCTTC
>NA|NA|TRBJ2-3|TRBV5-1
CASRVQGSTDTQYF
TGCGCCAGCAGGGTCCAGGGGAGCACAGATACGCAGTATTTT
>NA|NA|TRBJ1-5|TRBV7-2
CASTRPGPNQPQHF
TGTGCCAGCACCCGCCCGGGGCCCAATCAGCCCCAGCATTTT
>TRBD2|NA|TRBJ2-5|TRBV2
CASILAGVGGETQYF
TGTGCCAGCATTTTAGCGGGAGTAGGAGGAGAGACCCAGTACTTC
>TRBD2|NA|TRBJ2-5|TRBV4-2
CASSQGGAGGRETQYF
TGTGCCAGCAGCCAAGGCGGGGCGGGGGGGCGAGAGACCCAGTACTTC
>TRBD1|NA|TRBJ1-2|TRBV6-5
CASSPRTGYGYTF
TGTGCCAGCTCGCCGAGGACAGGTTATGGCTACACCTTC
>NA|NA|TRBJ1-4|TRBV5-1
CASSLSGQTNEKLFF
TGCGCCAGCAGCTTGTCGGGACAAACTAATGAAAAACTGTTTTTT
>TRBD2|NA|TRBJ2-2|TRBV11-2
CASRTLAGEETGELFF
TGTGCCAGCAGGACACTAGCGGGAGAGGAAACCGGGGAGCTGTTTTTT
>NA|NA|TRBJ1-1|TRBV7-2
CASSPYRNTEAFF
TGTGCCAGCAGCCCGTACCGGAACACTGAAGCTTTCTTT
>NA|NA|TRBJ2-3|TRBV11-2
CASSFGAGLEGDTQYF
TGTGCCAGCAGCTTCGGCGCGGGATTGGAGGGAGATACGCAGTATTTT
>NA|once|TRBJ2-7|TRBV4-1
CASGAGRNSYEQYF
TGCGCCAGCGGGGCGGGGCGGAACTCCTACGAGCAGTACTTC
>NA|NA|TRBJ1-1|TRBV7-2
CASSVGGLRAGNTEAFF
TGTGCCAGCAGCGTGGGAGGACTAAGGGCCGGGAACACTGAAGCTTTCTTT
>TRBD1|NA|TRBJ2-5|TRBV5-4
CASSPGQGAGAEETQYF
TGTGCCAGCAGCCCGGGACAGGGCGCGGGAGCTGAAGAGACCCAGTACTTC
>TRBD2|NA|TRBJ2-5|TRBV28
CASSPPGLAAETQYF
TGTGCCAGCAGTCCCCCGGGACTAGCGGCAGAGACCCAGTACTTC
>NA|NA|TRBJ1-2|TRBV7-9
CASSLTGLNGYTF
TGTGCCAGCAGCCTGACAGGCCTTAATGGCTACACCTTC
>NA|NA|TRBJ1-6|TRBV25-1
CASSDRQIYSPLHF
TGTGCCAGCAGTGACAGACAGATTTACTCACCCCTCCACTTT
>NA|few|TRBJ1-3|TRBV4-2
CASSQERVQGGNTIYF
TGTGCCAGCAGCCAAGAACGGGTCCAGGGGGGAAACACCATATATTTT
>NA|NA|TRBJ1-2|TRBV6-1
CASKTDLYGYTF
TGTGCCAGCAAGACGGATTTATATGGCTACACCTTC
>NA|once|TRBJ2-2|TRBV9
CASSPRGANTGELFF
TGTGCCAGCAGCCCAAGAGGCGCGAACACCGGGGAGCTGTTTTTT
>NA|NA|TRBJ1-6|TRBV23-1
CASRPGGYNSPLHF
TGCGCCAGCAGACCTGGGGGCTATAATTCACCCCTCCACTTT
>NA|NA|TRBJ2-7|TRBV11-3
CASSLEAQAPYEQYF
TGTGCCAGCAGCTTAGAGGCGCAGGCCCCCTACGAGCAGTACTTC
>NA|NA|TRBJ1-1|TRBV18
CASSPRGGSTEAFF
TGTGCCAGCTCACCACGGGGGGGAAGCACTGAAGCTTTCTTT
>TRBD2|NA|TRBJ2-2|TRBV10-3
CAIMTSLHTGELFF
TGTGCCATCATGACTAGCCTGCACACCGGGGAGCTGTTTTTT
>NA|NA|TRBJ2-2|TRBV7-3
CASSPFPGELFF
TGTGCCAGCAGTCCCTTTCCCGGGGAGCTGTTTTTT
>NA|NA|TRBJ1-1|TRBV5-1
CASSLWGPTEAFF
TGCGCCAGCAGCTTGTGGGGTCCCACTGAAGCTTTCTTT
>NA|NA|TRBJ2-3|TRBV2
CASSEGQNTDTQYF
TGTGCCAGCAGTGAGGGTCAGAACACAGATACGCAGTATTTT
>NA|NA|TRBJ1-4|TRBV6-6
CASSLGRTNEKLFF
TGTGCCAGCAGTTTGGGACGAACTAATGAAAAACTGTTTTTT
>NA|NA|TRBJ2-7|TRBV19
CASSSTAYAYEQYF
TGTGCCAGTAGTTCGACAGCCTACGCCTACGAGCAGTACTTC
>TRBD2|NA|TRBJ2-3|TRBV4-1
CASSQAIDLAGGDTQYF
TGCGCCAGCAGCCAAGCCATCGACTTAGCGGGGGGGGATACGCAGTATTTT
>TRBD2|NA|TRBJ2-5|TRBV11-3
CASSLTSGGAGETQYF
TGTGCCAGCAGTTTGACTAGCGGGGGGGCCGGTGAGACCCAGTACTTC
>NA|NA|TRBJ2-5|TRBV18
CASSPQGGSQETQYF
TGTGCCAGCTCACCACAGGGAGGTTCCCAAGAGACCCAGTACTTC
>TRBD2|NA|TRBJ2-1|TRBV29-1
CSGRTSGSKGEQFF
TGCAGCGGCAGGACTAGCGGGAGTAAGGGTGAGCAGTTCTTC
>NA|NA|TRBJ2-3|TRBV6-1
CASKSGQGGIDTQYF
TGTGCCAGCAAGAGTGGACAGGGAGGGATAGATACGCAGTATTTT
>NA|NA|TRBJ2-7|TRBV7-8
CASSRAGTAYEQYF
TGTGCCAGCAGTAGAGCGGGGACAGCCTACGAGCAGTACTTC
>NA|NA|TRBJ1-2|TRBV2
CASSEHGGQAFLYGYTF
TGTGCCAGCAGTGAACATGGGGGGCAGGCGTTCCTCTATGGCTACACCTTC
>NA|once|TRBJ2-3|TRBV5-1
CASSMDIPSTDTQYF
TGCGCCAGCAGCATGGACATTCCTAGCACAGATACGCAGTATTTT